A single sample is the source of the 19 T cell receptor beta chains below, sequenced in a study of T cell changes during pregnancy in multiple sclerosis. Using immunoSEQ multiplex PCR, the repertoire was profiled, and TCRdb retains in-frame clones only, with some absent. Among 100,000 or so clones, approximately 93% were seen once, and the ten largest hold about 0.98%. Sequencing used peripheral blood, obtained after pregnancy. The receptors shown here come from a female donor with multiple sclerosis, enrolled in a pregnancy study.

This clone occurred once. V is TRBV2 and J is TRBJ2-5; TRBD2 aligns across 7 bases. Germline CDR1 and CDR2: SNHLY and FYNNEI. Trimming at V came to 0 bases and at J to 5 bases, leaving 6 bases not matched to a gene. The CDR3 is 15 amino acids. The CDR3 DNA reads TGTGCCAGCAGTGAAGCGCTTCAACTAGCGGAGACCCAGTACTTC. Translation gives CASSEALQLAETQYF.

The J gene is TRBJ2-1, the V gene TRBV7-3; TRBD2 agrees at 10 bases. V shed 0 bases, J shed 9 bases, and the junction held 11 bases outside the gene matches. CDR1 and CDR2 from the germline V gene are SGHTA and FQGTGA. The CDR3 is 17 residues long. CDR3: CASSLTLTAGGPSEQFF. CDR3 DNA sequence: TGTGCCAGCAGCTTAACCCTTACAGCGGGAGGGCCGAGTGAGCAGTTCTTC. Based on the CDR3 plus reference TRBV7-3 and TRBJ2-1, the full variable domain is GAGVSQTPSNKVTEKGKYVELRCDPISGHTALYWYRQSLGQGPEFLIYFQGTGAADDSGLPNDRFFAVRPEGSVSTLKIQRTERGDSAVYLCASSLTLTAGGPSEQFFGPGTRLTVL.

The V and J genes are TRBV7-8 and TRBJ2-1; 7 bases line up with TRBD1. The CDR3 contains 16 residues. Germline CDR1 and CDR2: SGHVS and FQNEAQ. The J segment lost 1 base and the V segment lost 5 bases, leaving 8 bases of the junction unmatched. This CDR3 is CASSPRQGRSYNEQFF. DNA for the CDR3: TGTGCCAGCAGCCCCCGACAGGGTAGGTCCTACAATGAGCAGTTCTTC.

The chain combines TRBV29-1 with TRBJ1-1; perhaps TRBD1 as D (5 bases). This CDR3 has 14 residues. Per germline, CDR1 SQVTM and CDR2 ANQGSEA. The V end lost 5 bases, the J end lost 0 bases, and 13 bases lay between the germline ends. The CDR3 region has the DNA TGCAGCGTTTACCCGACAGTAATGAACACTGAAGCTTTCTTT. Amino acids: CSVYPTVMNTEAFF. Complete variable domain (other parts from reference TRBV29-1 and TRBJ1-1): SAVISQKPSRDICQRGTSLTIQCQVDSQVTMMFWYRQQPGQSLTLIATANQGSEATYESGFVIDKFPISRPNLTFSTLTVSNMSPEDSSIYLCSVYPTVMNTEAFFGQGTRLTVV.

The CDR3 coding sequence is TGCAGCGTTATGTTCAGGGGCGCCCCCTACGAGCAGTACTTC. This gives the protein CSVMFRGAPYEQYF. This chain joins TRBV29-1 and TRBJ2-7; D might be TRBD1 (6 bases). Germline-derived CDR1 and CDR2 are SQVTM and ANQGSEA. V dropped 5 bases and J dropped 2 bases, with 16 bases sitting between them. CDR3 length: 14 residues.

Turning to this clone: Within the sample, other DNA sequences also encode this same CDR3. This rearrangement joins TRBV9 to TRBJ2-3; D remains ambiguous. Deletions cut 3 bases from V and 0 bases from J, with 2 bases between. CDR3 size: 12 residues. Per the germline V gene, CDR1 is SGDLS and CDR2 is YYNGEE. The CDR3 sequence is CASSASTDTQYF. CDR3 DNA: TGTGCCAGCAGCGCAAGCACAGATACGCAGTATTTT.

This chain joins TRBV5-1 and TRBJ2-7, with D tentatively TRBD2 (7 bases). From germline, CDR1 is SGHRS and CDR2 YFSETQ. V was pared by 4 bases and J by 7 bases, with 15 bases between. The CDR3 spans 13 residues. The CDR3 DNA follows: TGCGCCAGCAGCCTGGTCGGGGGGCGAGAGCAGTACTTC. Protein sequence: CASSLVGGREQYF.

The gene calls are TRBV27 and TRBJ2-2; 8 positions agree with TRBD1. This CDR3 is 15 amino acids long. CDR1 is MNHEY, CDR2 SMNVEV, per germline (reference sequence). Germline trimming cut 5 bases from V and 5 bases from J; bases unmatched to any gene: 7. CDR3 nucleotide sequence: TGTGCCAGCAGTCCCCCGGGACAGGTGACCGGGGAGCTGTTTTTT. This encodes CASSPPGQVTGELFF.

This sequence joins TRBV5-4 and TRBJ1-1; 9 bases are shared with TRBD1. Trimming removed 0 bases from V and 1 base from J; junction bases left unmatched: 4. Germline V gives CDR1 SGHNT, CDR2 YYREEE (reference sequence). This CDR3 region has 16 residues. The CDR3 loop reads CASSLAWDRANTEAFF. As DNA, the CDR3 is TGTGCCAGCAGCTTGGCCTGGGACAGGGCGAACACTGAAGCTTTCTTT.

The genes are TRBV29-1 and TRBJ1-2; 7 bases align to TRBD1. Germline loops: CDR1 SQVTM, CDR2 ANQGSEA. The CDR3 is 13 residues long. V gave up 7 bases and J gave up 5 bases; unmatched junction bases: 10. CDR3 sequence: CSAEGQGVYGYTF. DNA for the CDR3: TGCAGCGCGGAAGGGCAGGGGGTTTATGGCTACACCTTC.

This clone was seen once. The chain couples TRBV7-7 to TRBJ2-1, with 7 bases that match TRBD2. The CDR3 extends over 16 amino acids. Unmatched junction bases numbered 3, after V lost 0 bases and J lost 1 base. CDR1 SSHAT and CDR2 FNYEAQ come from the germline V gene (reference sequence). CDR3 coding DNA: TGTGCCAGCAGCTTAGCTGGACTAGGGTCCTACAATGAGCAGTTCTTC. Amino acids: CASSLAGLGSYNEQFF.

CDR3 sequence reads: CASSVEGDIETQYF. The CDR3 DNA follows: TGTGCCAGCAGCGTAGAAGGGGACATAGAGACCCAGTACTTC. The chain has TRBV9 and TRBJ2-5, with a possible D match to TRBD1 (6 bases). The CDR3 sequence is 14 residues long. With 0 bases removed from V and 4 bases from J, the gap between germline ends came to 10 bases. Germline V CDR1 and CDR2: SGDLS, YYNGEE. The entire variable domain, with the rest obtained from reference TRBV9 and TRBJ2-5, is as follows: DSGVTQTPKHLITATGQRVTLRCSPRSGDLSVYWYQQSLDQGLQFLIQYYNGEERAKGNILERFSAQQFPDLHSELNLSSLELGDSALYFCASSVEGDIETQYFGPGTRLLVL.

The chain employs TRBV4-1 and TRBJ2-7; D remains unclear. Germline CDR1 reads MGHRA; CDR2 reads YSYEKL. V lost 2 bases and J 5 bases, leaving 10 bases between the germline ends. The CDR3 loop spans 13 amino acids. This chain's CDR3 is CASSQWPGNEQYF. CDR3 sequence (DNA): TGCGCCAGCAGCCAATGGCCAGGAAACGAGCAGTACTTC.

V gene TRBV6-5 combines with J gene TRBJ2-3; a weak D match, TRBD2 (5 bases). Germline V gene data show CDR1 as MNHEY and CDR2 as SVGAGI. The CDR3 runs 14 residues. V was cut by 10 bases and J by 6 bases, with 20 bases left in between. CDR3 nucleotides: TGTGCCAAACCCTCCCCCCGACTATGGGATACGCAGTATTTT. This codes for CAKPSPRLWDTQYF.

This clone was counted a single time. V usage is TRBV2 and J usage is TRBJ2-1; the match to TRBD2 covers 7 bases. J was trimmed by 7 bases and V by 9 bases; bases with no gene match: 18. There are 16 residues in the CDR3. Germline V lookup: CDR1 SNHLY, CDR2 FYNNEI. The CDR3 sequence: CASTTRAGRITNEQFF. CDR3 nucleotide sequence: TGTGCCAGTACTACCAGAGCGGGAAGAATAACAAATGAGCAGTTCTTC.

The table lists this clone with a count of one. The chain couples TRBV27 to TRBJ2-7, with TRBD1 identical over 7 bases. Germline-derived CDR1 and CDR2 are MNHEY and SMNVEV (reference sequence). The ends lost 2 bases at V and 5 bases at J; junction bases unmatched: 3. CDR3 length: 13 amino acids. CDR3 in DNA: TGTGCCAGCAGTTTACGGACAGGTAACGAGCAGTACTTC. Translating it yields CASSLRTGNEQYF.

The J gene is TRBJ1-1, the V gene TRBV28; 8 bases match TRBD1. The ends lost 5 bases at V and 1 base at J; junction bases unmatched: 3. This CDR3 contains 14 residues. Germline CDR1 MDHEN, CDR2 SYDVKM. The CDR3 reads CASSPGGPNTEAFF. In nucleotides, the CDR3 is TGTGCCAGCAGTCCAGGGGGCCCGAACACTGAAGCTTTCTTT.

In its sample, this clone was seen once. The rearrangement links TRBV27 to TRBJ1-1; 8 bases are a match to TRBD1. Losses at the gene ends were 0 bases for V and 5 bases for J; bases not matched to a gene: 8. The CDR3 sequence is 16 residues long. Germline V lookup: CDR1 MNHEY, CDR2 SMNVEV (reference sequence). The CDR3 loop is CASSLSSGGVETEAFF. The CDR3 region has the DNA TGTGCCAGCAGTTTATCCTCAGGGGGCGTAGAAACTGAAGCTTTCTTT.

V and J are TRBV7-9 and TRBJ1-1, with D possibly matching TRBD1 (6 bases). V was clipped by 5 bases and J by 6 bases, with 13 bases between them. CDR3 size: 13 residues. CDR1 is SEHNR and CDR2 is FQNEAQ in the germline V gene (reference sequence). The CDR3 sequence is CASSGRQVPEAFF. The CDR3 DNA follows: TGTGCCAGCAGCGGCCGACAGGTGCCTGAAGCTTTCTTT.